This T cell receptor (beta chain) was recorded in a study of blood T cell repertoires in COVID-19 (dated by TCRdb to the early 2020s). Concerning the study at large: Collaborator samples came from the United States, Italy and Spain and covered acute and convalescent phases of COVID-19. A freely available public database, intended as a resource for researchers studying the immune response to SARS-CoV-2, is where the repertoires were released. The prospective study material was composed of cDNA or gDNA derived from T cells, B-cell-depleted T cells, or PBMCs. Where HLA class I and class II types were available, the types were taken from metadata supplied by the sample provider, not from assay-based typing. The samples were drawn from two sources: the first 160 participants of the ongoing ImmuneRACE study, and 1,254 subjects contributed by 6 global collaborators. Deeply sampled blood TCRbeta repertoires from subjects exposed to, actively infected with, or recovered from COVID-19 were included in the dataset. Nearly every sample came with metadata listing a de-identified subject ID, COVID-19 status, age in years and sex. General study outcomes and caveats: The amount of clinical and demographic metadata varied by source and participant and was provided uncurated.

The collaborating institutions used their own protocols to collect whole blood in K2EDTA tubes. For TCRbeta analysis, collaborators shipped samples as frozen whole blood, isolated PBMCs, or DNA extracted from either of those sample types. The germline V gene yields MNHEY for CDR1 and SVGAGI for CDR2. The CDR3 numbers 15 residues from cysteine through phenylalanine. Only the CDR3 DNA is retained, 45 bases long and in frame from the first base. V and J are truncated by 0 bases and 4 bases respectively, leaving an intervening sequence of 12 bases. Comments on this clone: Its specific antigen is unknown. No base qualities exist here, and no much larger clone lies one base off it.

The immunoSEQ Assay, a bias-controlled multiplex PCR, was used to amplify TCRbeta CDR3 regions from genomic DNA. In the source study's methods: The number of nucleated cells in each sample was estimated from the amplification of reference gene primers within the assay. To quantify the absolute abundance of each unique TCRbeta CDR3 rearrangement, sequence reads were collapsed and filtered. Productive Simpson clonality was computed per sample as the square root of Simpson's diversity index over productive rearrangements. TCRdb limited this immuneACCESS table to in-frame rearrangements with V and J called. A share of clones is missing; checked studies link under half to unresolved V genes, and the rest is unexplained. V, J and clone size were drawn from that table, and D and trimming were deduced from the DNA. For this sample there are fewer than 350,000 clones; 81% appear just once. The top ten clonotypes cover about 3.2% of the sample.

The sequence links TRBV6-5 to TRBJ1-1, with TRBD1 perhaps the D gene, on 5 matching bases. The material sequenced was peripheral blood. The TCR was taken from a woman aged 60-70 years with active or convalescent COVID-19. The DNA is as follows: TGTGCCAGCAGTTACTCGAGGACATTCCTCACTGAAGCTTTCTTT. It translates as CASSYSRTFLTEAFF.